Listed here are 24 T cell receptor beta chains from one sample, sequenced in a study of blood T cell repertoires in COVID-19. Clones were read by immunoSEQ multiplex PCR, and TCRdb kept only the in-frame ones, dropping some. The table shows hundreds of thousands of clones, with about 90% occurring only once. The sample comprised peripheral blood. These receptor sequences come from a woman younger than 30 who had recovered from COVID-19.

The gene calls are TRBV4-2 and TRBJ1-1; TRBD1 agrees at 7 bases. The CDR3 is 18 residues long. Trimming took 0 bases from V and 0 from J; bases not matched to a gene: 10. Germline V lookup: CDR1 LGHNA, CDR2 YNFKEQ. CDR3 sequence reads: CASSQDPPGQKMNTEAFF. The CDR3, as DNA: TGTGCCAGCAGCCAAGATCCTCCGGGACAGAAAATGAACACTGAAGCTTTCTTT.

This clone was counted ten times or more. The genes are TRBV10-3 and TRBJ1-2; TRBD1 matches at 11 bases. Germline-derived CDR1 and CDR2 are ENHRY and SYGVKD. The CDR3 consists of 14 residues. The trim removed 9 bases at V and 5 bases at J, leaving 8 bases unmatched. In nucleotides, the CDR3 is TGTGCCATTCGGACAGGGGGCAACTCTTATGGCTACACCTTC. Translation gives CAIRTGGNSYGYTF.

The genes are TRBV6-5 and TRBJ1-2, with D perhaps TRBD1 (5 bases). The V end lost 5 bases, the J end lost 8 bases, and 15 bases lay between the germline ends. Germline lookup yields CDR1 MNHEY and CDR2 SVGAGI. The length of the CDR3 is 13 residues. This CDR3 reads CASSPDRDGGYTF. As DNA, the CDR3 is TGTGCCAGCAGTCCCGACAGAGATGGCGGCTACACCTTC.

The CDR3 spells CASSLGYRNTIYF. Written as DNA, the CDR3 is TGTGCCAGCAGCTTAGGCTATCGGAACACCATATATTTT. The rearrangement links TRBV11-2 to TRBJ1-3, with D uncertain. Per germline, CDR1 SGHAT and CDR2 FQNNGV. The CDR3 totals 13 residues. V gave up 1 base and J gave up 7 bases, with 8 bases separating them.

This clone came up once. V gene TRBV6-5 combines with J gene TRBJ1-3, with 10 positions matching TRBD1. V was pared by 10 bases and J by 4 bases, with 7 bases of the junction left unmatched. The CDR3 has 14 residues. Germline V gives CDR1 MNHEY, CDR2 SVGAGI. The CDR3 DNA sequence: TGTGCCACCACACGGGACAGGGGAGGAAACACCATATATTTT. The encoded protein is CATTRDRGGNTIYF.

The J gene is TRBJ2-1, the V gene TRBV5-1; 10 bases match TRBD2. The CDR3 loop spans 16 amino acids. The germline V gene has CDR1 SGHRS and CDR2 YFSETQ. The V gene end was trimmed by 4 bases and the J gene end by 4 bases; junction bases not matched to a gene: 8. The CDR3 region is CASSGSSGSLYNEQFF. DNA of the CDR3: TGCGCCAGCAGCGGATCTAGCGGGAGTTTATACAATGAGCAGTTCTTC.

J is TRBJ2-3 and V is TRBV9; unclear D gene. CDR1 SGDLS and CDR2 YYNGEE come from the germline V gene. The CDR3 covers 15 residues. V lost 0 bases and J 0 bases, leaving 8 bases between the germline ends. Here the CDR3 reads CASSVGGGSTDTQYF. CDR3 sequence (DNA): TGTGCCAGCAGCGTAGGAGGCGGTAGCACAGATACGCAGTATTTT.

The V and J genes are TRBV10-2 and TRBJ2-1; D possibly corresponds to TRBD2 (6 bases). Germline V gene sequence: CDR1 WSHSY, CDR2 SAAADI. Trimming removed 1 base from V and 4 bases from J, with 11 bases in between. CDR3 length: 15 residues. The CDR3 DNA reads TGCGCCAGCAGTGAGTACGGGAGCCGATACAATGAGCAGTTCTTC. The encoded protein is CASSEYGSRYNEQFF.

CDR3 coding DNA: TGTGCCAGCAGCGGCAATACCGGGACAGGGGGCTTCCTACTAGCCAAAAACATTCAGTACTTC. It yields the protein CASSGNTGTGGFLLAKNIQYF. The chain uses TRBV7-6 and TRBJ2-4; 12 positions agree with TRBD1. This CDR3 is built from 21 residues. Per germline, CDR1 SGHVS and CDR2 FNYEAQ. V was clipped by 5 bases and J by 0 bases; unmatched bases: 17. Full variable domain (missing parts from reference TRBV7-6 and TRBJ2-4): GAGVSQSPRYKVTKRGQDVALRCDPISGHVSLYWYRQALGQGPEFLTYFNYEAQQDKSGLPNDRFSAERPEGSISTLTIQRTEQRDSAMYRCASSGNTGTGGFLLAKNIQYFGAGTRLSVL.

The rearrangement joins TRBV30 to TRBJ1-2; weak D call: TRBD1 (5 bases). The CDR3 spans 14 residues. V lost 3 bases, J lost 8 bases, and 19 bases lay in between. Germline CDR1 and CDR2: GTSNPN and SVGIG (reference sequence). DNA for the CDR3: TGTGCCTGGAGGGCAGGGTCTAGATCACGAGGCTACACCTTC. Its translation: CAWRAGSRSRGYTF.

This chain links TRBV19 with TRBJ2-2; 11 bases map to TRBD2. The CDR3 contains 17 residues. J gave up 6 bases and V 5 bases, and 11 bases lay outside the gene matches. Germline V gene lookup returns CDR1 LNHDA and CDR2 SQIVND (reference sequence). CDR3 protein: CASSGSGRAGGSGELFF. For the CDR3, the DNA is TGTGCCAGTAGTGGTAGCGGGAGGGCCGGGGGGTCCGGGGAGCTGTTTTTT.

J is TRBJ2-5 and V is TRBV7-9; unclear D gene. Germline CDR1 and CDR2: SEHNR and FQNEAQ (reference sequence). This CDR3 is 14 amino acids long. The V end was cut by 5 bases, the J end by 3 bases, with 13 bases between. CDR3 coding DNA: TGTGCCAGCAGCCCACGGTCCCTAAAAGAGACCCAGTACTTC. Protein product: CASSPRSLKETQYF.

Written as DNA, the CDR3 is TGTGCCAGCAGCTTAGATAAGTACAGGGGAGCTTTCTTT. Amino acid sequence: CASSLDKYRGAFF. The chain uses TRBV11-3 and TRBJ1-1, with TRBD1 identical over 7 bases. Losses at the gene ends were 0 bases for V and 10 bases for J; bases not matched to a gene: 5. The CDR3 is 13 residues long. The germline V gene has CDR1 SGHNT and CDR2 YENEEA.

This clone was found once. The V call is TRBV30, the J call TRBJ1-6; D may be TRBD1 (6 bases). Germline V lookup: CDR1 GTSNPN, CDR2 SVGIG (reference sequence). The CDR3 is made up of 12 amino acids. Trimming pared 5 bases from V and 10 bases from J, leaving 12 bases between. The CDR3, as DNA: TGTGCCTGGTCCAGGGGAGTATCACCCCTCCACTTT. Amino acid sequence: CAWSRGVSPLHF.

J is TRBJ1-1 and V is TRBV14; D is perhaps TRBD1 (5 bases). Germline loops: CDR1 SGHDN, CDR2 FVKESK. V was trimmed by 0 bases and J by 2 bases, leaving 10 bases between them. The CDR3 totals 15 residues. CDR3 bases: TGTGCCAGCAGCCAAGACCTGGGGCTAAACACTGAAGCTTTCTTT. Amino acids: CASSQDLGLNTEAFF.

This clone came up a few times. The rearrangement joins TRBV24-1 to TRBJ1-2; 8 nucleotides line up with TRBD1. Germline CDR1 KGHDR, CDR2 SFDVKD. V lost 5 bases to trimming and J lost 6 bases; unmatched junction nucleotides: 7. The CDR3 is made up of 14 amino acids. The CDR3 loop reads CATSGAGQGDGYTF. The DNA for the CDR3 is TGTGCCACCAGTGGCGCCGGACAGGGTGATGGCTACACCTTC.

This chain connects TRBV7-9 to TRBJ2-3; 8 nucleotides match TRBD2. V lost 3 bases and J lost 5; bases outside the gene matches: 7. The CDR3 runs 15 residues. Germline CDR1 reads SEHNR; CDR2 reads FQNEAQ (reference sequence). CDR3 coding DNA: TGTGCCAGCAGCTTCGGACTAGCAGTAGGAGATACGCAGTATTTT. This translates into CASSFGLAVGDTQYF.

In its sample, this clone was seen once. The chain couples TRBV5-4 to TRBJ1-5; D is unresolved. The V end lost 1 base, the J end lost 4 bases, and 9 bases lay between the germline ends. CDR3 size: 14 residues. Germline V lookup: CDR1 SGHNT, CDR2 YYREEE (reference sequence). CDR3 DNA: TGTGCCAGCAGCTTGTCACCAGATAATCAGCCCCAGCATTTT. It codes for CASSLSPDNQPQHF. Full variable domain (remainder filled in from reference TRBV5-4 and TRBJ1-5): ETGVTQSPTHLIKTRGQQVTLRCSSQSGHNTVSWYQQALGQGPQFIFQYYREEENGRGNFPPRFSGLQFPNYSSELNVNALELDDSALYLCASSLSPDNQPQHFGDGTRLSIL.

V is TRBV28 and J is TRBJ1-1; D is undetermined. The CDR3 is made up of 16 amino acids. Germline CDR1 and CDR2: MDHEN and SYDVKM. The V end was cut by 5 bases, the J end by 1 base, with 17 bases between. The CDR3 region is CASSQYKGRGNTEAFF. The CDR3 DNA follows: TGTGCCAGCAGTCAGTACAAAGGTCGGGGGAACACTGAAGCTTTCTTT. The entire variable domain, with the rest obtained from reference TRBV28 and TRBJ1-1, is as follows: DVKVTQSSRYLVKRTGEKVFLECVQDMDHENMFWYRQDPGLGLRLIYFSYDVKMKEKGDIPEGYSVSREKKERFSLILESASTNQTSMYLCASSQYKGRGNTEAFFGQGTRLTVV.

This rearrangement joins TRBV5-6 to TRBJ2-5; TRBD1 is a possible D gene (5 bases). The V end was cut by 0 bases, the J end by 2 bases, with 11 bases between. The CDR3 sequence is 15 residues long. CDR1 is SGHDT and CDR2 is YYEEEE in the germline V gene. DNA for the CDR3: TGTGCCAGCAGCTTGGCAGGGCTACGACAAGAGACCCAGTACTTC. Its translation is CASSLAGLRQETQYF. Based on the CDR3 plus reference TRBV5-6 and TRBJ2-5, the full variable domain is DAGVTQSPTHLIKTRGQQVTLRCSPKSGHDTVSWYQQALGQGPQFIFQYYEEEERQRGNFPDRFSGHQFPNYSSELNVNALLLGDSALYLCASSLAGLRQETQYFGPGTRLLVL.

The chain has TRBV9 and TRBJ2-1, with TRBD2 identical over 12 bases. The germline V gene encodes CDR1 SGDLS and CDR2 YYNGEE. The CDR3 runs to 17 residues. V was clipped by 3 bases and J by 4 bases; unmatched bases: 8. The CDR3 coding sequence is TGTGCCAGCAGCGCACTAGCGGGAGGACACACGTACAATGAGCAGTTCTTC. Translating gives CASSALAGGHTYNEQFF.

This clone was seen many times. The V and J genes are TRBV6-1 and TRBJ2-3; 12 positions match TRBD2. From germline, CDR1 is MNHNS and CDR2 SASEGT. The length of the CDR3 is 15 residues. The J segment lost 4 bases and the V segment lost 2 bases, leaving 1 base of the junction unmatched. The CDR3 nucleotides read TGTGCCAGCAGTGAACTAGCGGGAGGGCCAGATACGCAGTATTTT. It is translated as CASSELAGGPDTQYF.

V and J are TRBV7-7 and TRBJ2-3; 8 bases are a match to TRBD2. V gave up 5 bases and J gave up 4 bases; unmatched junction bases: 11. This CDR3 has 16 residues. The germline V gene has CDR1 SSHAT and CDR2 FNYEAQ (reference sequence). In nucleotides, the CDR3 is TGTGCCAGCAGCGTAACTAGCGGAGGCAGCGCAGATACGCAGTATTTT. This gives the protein CASSVTSGGSADTQYF. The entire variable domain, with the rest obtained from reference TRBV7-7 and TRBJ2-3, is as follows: GAGVSQSPRYKVTKRGQDVTLRCDPISSHATLYWYQQALGQGPEFLTYFNYEAQPDKSGLPSDRFSAERPEGSISTLTIQRTEQRDSAMYRCASSVTSGGSADTQYFGPGTRLTVL.

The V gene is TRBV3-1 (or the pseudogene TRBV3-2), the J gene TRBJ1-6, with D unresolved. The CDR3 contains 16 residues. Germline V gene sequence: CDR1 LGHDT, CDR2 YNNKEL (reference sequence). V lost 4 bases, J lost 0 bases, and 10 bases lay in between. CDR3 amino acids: CASSPPLSSYNSPLHF. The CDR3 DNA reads TGTGCCAGCAGCCCTCCCTTGAGCTCCTATAATTCACCCCTCCACTTT.